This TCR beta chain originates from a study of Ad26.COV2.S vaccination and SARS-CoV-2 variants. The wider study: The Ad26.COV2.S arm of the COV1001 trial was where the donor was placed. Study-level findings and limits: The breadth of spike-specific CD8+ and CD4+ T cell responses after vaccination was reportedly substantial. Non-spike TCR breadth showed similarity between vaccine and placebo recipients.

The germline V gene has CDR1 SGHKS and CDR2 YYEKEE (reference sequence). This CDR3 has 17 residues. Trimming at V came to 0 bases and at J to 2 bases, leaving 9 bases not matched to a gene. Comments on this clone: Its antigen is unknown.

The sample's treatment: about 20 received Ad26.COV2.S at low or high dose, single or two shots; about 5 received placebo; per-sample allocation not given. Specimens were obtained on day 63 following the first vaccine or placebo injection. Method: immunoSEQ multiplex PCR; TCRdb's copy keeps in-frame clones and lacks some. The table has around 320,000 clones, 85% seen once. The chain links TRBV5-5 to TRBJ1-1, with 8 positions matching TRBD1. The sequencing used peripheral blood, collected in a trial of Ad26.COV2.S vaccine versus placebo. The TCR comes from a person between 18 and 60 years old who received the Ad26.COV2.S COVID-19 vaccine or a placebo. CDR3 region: CASSLDVRGPGNTEAFF. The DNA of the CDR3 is TGTGCCAGCAGCTTGGATGTCAGGGGGCCTGGTAACACTGAAGCTTTCTTT.